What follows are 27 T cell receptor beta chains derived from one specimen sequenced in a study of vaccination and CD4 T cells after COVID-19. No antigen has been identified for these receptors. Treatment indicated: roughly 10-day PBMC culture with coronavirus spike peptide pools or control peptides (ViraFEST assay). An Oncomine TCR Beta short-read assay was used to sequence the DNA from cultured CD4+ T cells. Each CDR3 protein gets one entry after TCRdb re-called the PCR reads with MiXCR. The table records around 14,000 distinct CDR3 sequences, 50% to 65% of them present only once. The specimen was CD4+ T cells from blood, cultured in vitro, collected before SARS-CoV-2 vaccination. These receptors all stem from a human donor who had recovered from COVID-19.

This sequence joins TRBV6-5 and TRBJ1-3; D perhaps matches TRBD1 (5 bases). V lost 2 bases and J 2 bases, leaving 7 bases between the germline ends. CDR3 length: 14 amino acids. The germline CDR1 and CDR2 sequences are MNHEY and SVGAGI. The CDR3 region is CASSYVGAGNTIYF. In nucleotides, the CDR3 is TGTGCCAGCAGTTACGTGGGGGCTGGAAACACCATATATTTT.

CDR3 loop: CSAEPGQGRYTEAFF. The CDR3 DNA is TGCAGTGCGGAACCCGGACAGGGACGATACACTGAAGCTTTCTTT. This rearrangement joins TRBV20-1 to TRBJ1-1, with TRBD1 matching over 8 bases. This CDR3 region has 15 residues. Germline assignment: CDR1 DFQATT and CDR2 SNEGSKA (reference sequence). J gave up 3 bases and V 6 bases, and 12 bases lay outside the gene matches.

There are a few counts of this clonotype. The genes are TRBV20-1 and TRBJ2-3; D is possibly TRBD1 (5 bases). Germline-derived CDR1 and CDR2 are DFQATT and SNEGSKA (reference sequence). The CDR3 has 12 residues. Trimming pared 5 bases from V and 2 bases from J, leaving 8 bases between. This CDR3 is CSAPDNTDTQYF. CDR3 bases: TGCAGTGCTCCGGACAACACAGATACGCAGTATTTT.

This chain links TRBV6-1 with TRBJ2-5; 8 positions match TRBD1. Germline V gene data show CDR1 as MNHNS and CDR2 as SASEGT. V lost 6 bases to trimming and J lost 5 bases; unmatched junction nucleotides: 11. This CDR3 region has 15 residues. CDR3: CASSPPRRQGETQYF. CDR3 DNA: TGTGCCAGCAGCCCCCCAAGGAGACAGGGGGAGACCCAGTACTTC.

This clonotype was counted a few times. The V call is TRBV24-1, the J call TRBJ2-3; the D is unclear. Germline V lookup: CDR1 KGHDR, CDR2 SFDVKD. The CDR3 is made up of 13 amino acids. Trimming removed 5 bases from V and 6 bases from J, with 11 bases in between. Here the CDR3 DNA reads TGTGCCACCAGTGGTACCCTGGGGGATACGCAGTATTTT. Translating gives CATSGTLGDTQYF.

CDR3 in DNA: TGCAGTGTTCACGGACGGGCCGATGGGGCTTTCTTT. This encodes CSVHGRADGAFF. This chain connects TRBV20-1 to TRBJ1-1; D unclear. Germline CDR1 DFQATT, CDR2 SNEGSKA (reference sequence). The CDR3 is made up of 12 amino acids. V lost 7 bases and J lost 11, with 20 bases in between.

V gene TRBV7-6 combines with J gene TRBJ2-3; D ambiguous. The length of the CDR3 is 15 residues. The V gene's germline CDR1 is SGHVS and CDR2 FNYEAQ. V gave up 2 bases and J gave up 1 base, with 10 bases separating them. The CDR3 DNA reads TGTGCCAGCAGCTTAACGGGCTGGGGCACAGATACGCAGTATTTT. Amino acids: CASSLTGWGTDTQYF.

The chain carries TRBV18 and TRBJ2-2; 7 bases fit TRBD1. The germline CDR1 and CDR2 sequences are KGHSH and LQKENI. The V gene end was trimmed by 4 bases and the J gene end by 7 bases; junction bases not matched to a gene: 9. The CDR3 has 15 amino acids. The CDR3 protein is CASSLRQGFIGELFF. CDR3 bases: TGTGCCAGCTCACTTCGACAGGGATTTATCGGGGAGCTGTTTTTT.

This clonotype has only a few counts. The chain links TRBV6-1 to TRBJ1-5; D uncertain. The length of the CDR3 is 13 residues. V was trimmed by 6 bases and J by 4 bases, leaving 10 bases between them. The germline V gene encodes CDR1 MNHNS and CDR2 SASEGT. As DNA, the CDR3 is TGTGCCAGCAGCCCCGGCAGTAATCAGCCCCAGCATTTT. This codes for CASSPGSNQPQHF.

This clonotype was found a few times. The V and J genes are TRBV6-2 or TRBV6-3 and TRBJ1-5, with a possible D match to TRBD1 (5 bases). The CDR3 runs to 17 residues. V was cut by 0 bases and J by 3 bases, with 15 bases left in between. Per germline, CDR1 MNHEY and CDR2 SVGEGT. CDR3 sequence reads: CASSYSIYGRDNQPQHF. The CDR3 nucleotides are TGTGCCAGCAGTTACTCGATATACGGCAGGGACAATCAGCCCCAGCATTTT.

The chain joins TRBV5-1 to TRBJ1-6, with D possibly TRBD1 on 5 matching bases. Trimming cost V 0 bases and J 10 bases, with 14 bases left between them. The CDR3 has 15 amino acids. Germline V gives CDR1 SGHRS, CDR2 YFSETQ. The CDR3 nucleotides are TGCGCCAGCAGCTTGGCGGGCAGGGATCGCTCACCCCTCCACTTT. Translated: CASSLAGRDRSPLHF.

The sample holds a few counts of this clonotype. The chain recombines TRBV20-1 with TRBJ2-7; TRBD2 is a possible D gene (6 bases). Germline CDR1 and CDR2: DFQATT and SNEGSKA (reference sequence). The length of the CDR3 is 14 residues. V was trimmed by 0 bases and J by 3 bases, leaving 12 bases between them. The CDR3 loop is CSARDLSGLYEQYF. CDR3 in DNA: TGCAGTGCTAGAGATCTGAGCGGGCTCTACGAGCAGTACTTC.

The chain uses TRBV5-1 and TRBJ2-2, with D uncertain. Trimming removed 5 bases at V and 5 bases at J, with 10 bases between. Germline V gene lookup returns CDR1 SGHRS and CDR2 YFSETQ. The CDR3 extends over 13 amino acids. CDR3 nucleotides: TGCGCCAGCAGAAAGCCGGGTACCGGGGAGCTGTTTTTT. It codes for CASRKPGTGELFF.

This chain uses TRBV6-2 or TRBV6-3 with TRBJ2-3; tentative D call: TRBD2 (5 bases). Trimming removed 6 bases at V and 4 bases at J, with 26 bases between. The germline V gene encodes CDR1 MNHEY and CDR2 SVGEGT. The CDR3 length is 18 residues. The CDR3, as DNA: TGTGCCAGCAGGACCTCTCTATTTGGAGGCCACCCCCCAGATACGCAGTATTTT. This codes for CASRTSLFGGHPPDTQYF.

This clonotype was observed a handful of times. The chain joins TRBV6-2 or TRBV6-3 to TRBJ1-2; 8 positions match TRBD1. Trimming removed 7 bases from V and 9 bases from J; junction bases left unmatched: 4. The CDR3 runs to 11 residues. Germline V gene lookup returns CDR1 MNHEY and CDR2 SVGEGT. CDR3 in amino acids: CASKRTGSYTF. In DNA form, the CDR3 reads TGTGCCAGCAAGAGGACAGGGAGCTACACCTTC.

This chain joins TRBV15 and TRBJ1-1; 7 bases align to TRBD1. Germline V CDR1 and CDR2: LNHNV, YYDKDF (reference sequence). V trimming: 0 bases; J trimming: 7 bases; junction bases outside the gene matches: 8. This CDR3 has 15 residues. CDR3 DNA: TGTGCCACCAGCAGAGATCGGGACAGCCCTCTTGAAGCTTTCTTT. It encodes CATSRDRDSPLEAFF.

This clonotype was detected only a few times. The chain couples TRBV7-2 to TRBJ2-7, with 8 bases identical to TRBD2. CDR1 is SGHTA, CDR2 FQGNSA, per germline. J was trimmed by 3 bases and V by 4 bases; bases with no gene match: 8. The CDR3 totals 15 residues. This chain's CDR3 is CASSYSGTESYEQYF. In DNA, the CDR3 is TGTGCCAGCAGCTATAGCGGGACCGAGAGCTACGAGCAGTACTTC.

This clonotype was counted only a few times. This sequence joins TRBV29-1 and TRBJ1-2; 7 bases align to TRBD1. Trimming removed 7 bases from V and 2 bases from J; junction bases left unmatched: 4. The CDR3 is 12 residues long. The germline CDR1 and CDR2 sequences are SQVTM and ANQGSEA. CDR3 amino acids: CSDRDRNYGYTF. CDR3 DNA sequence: TGCAGCGACCGGGACAGAAACTATGGCTACACCTTC.

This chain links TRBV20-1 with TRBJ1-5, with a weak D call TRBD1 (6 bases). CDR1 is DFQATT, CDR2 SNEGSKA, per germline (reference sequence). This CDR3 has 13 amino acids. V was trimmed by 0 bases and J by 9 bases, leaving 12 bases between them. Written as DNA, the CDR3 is TGCAGTGCTAGAGATACAGGGTTGGCGCCCCAGCATTTT. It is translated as CSARDTGLAPQHF.

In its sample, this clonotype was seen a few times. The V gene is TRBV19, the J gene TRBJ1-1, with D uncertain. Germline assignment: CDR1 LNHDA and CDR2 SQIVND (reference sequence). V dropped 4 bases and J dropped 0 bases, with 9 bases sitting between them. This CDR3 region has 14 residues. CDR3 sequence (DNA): TGTGCCAGTAGTAGAGGCGGCATGAACACTGAAGCTTTCTTT. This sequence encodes CASSRGGMNTEAFF.

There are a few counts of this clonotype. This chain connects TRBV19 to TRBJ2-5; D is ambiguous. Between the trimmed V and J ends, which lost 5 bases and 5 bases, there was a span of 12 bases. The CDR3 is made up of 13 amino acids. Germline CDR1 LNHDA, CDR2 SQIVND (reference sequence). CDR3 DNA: TGTGCCAGTAGTGGGTCGTATCGGGAGACCCAGTACTTC. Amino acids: CASSGSYRETQYF. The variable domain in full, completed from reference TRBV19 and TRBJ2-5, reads DGGITQSPKYLFRKEGQNVTLSCEQNLNHDAMYWYRQDPGQGLRLIYYSQIVNDFQKGDIAEGYSVSREKKESFPLTVTSAQKNPTAFYLCASSGSYRETQYFGPGTRLLVL.

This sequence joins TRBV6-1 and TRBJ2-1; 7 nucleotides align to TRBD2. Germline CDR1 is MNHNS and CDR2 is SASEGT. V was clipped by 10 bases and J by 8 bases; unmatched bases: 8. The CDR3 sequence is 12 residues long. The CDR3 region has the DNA TGTGCCACCGGCCGGGGGAGGGATGAGCAGTTCTTC. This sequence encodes CATGRGRDEQFF.

The CDR3 here is CASSHQPNYGYTF. CDR3 DNA sequence: TGTGCCAGCAGCCACCAACCTAACTATGGCTACACCTTC. The chain couples TRBV11-2 to TRBJ1-2; D is unclear. The CDR3 extends over 13 amino acids. Trimming removed 5 bases at V and 0 bases at J, with 7 bases between. Germline CDR1 and CDR2: SGHAT and FQNNGV. The full variable domain, completed using reference TRBV11-2 and TRBJ1-2, is EAGVAQSPRYKIIEKRQSVAFWCNPISGHATLYWYQQILGQGPKLLIQFQNNGVVDDSQLPKDRFSAERLKGVDSTLKIQPAKLEDSAVYLCASSHQPNYGYTFGSGTRLTVV.

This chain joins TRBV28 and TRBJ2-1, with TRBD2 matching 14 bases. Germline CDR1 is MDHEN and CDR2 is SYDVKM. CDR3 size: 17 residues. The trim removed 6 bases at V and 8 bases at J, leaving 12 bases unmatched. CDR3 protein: CASRGTSGSVGIHEQFF. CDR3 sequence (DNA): TGTGCCAGCAGAGGGACTAGCGGGAGTGTTGGGATCCATGAGCAGTTCTTC.

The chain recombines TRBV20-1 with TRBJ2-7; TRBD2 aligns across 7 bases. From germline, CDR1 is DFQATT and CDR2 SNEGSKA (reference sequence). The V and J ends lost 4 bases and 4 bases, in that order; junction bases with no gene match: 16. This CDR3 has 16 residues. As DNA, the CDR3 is TGCAGTGCTAACCCCCTTGGTGGGGACTACCAATACGAGCAGTACTTC. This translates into CSANPLGGDYQYEQYF.

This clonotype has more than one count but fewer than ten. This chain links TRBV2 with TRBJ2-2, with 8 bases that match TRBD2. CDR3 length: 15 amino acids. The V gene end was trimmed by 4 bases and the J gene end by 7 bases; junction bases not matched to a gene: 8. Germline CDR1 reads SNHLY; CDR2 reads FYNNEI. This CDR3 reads CASSVGLAGDGELFF. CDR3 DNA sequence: TGTGCCAGCAGTGTAGGGCTAGCGGGCGACGGGGAGCTGTTTTTT.

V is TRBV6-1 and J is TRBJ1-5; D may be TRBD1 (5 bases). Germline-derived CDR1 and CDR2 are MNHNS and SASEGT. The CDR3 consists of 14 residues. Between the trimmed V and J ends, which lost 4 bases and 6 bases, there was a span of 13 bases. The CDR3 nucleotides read TGTGCCAGCAGTGCCCTCATGGGGGGTCAGCCCCAGCATTTT. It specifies CASSALMGGQPQHF.